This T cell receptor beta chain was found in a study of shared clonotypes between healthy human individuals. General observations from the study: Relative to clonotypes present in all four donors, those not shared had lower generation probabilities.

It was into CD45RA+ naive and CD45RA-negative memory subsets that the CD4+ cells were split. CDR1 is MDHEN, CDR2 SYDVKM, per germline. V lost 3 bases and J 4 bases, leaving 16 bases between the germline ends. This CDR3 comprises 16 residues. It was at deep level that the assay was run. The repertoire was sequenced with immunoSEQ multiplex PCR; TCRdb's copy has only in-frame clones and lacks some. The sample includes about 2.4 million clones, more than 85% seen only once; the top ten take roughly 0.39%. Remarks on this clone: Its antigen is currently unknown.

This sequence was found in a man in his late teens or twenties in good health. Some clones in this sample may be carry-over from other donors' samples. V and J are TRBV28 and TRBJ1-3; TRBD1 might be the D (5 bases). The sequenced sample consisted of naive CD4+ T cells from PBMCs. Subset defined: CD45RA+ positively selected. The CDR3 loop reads CASSFLGGALGNTIYF. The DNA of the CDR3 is TGTGCCAGCAGTTTCCTCGGTGGGGCGCTGGGAAACACCATATATTTT.